This TCR beta chain is drawn from a study of beta chain features in type 1 diabetes. The overall study: Examination of sorted cells across all samples involved around 99 million cells. General study points: Shortening of TCRB CDR3s, moderate but significant, appeared in all four CD4+ subsets of Type 1 diabetes patients.

CD45RO/CCR7/CD25/CD127/CD95/CD27 sorting isolated CD4+ naive, central memory, regulatory and stem cell-like memory cells. The CDR3 has 16 residues. CDR1 KGHSH and CDR2 LQKENI come from the germline V gene. The junction had 8 bases not matched to a gene; V was cut back by 3 bases and J by 8 bases. This clone was detected many times. Its antigen is not known. Reverse transcribing all isolated RNA meant expressed TCRB transcripts were sequenced. The assay was immunoSEQ multiplex PCR, and TCRdb's table has in-frame clones only and misses some. The sample yields a few hundred thousand clones, over 8.5% seen once.

The source material was central memory CD4+ T cells from blood. This chain joins TRBV18 and TRBJ2-4; TRBD1 agrees at 12 bases. This receptor was identified in a man younger than 40 with type 1 diabetes. The CDR3 nucleotides are TGTGCCAGCTCACCGGGACAGGGGGCAAAATGGGACATTCAGTACTTC. The encoded protein is CASSPGQGAKWDIQYF.